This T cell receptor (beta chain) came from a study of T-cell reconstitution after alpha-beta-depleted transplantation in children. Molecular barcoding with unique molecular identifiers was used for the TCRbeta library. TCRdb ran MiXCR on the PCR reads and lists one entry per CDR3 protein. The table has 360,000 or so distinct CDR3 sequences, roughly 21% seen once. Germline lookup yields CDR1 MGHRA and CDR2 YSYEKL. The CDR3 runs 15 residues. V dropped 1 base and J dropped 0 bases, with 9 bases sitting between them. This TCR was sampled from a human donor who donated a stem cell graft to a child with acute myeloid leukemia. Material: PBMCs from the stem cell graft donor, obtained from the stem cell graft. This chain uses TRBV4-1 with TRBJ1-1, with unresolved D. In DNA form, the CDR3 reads TGCGCCAGCAGCCAAGTTGCAGCCTTGAACACTGAAGCTTTCTTT. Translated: CASSQVAALNTEAFF.